These T cell receptor beta chains were read from a single sample in a study of PD-1 blockade in mismatch repair-deficient tumors. Libraries were prepared by immunoSEQ multiplex PCR; TCRdb keeps only in-frame clonotypes and omits some of them. The profile shows tens of thousands of clones, approximately 80% of them singletons. Sequencing was performed on peripheral blood, taken 44 weeks after starting pembrolizumab. These receptors were obtained from an adult with mismatch repair-deficient cancer. The conserved cysteine and the conserved F or W are not part of the CDR3 here. Size is stated for part of the rows, as once, few or many counts, or as a class when the clone is expanded.

j_call clone_size v_call cdr3_aa
TRBJ1-5 . TRBV18 ASSPRLSEPQH
TRBJ2-7 . TRBV29-1 SVREGTYEQY
TRBJ2-5 . TRBV21-1 ASSPGAQETQY
TRBJ2-7 . TRBV6-5 AGTSGTYEQY
TRBJ2-7 . TRBV11-2 ASSRGGAEREQY
TRBJ1-5 . TRBV2 ASSEGPGDQPQH
TRBJ2-7 few TRBV9 ASSVTSGSYEQY
TRBJ2-1 . TRBV11-2 ASRRPGQGSYNEQF
TRBJ2-7 . TRBV11-2 ASSSLRGSGRPPYEQY
TRBJ2-5 . TRBV12-5 ASGAQETQY
TRBJ1-2 . TRBV27 ASSLEPRSINGYT
TRBJ1-4 . TRBV6-5 ASRRRPNEKLF
TRBJ2-3 . TRBV6-5 ASSYGQGASDTQY
TRBJ2-2 . TRBV5-8 ASSLPREGANTGELF
TRBJ2-3 . TRBV9 ASSVASNTDTQY
TRBJ2-1 once TRBV10-3 AISYHGGADNEQF
TRBJ2-6 few TRBV6-1 ASSEIWGRGSGANVLT
TRBJ2-1 . TRBV29-1 SVASGLAYYNEQF
TRBJ2-3 . TRBV19 ASSAGGALSSTDTQY
TRBJ2-2 . TRBV11-3 ASILGTGVTGELF
TRBJ2-7 . TRBV29-1 SVLRSGGGGQY
TRBJ2-7 . TRBV21-1 ASSKAPAFYEQY
TRBJ2-3 once TRBV7-8 ASSLGASTDTQY
TRBJ2-1 . TRBV19 ASSPDRTGGDEQF
TRBJ2-1 . TRBV5-1 ASSLLGGSYNEQF
TRBJ1-1 once TRBV6-5 ASSYSTGEAF
TRBJ2-7 . TRBV19 ASSNAAGGPYEQY
TRBJ2-1 . TRBV5-6 ASSFNRVNEQF
TRBJ2-7 . TRBV7-9 ASSLGYISYEQY
TRBJ2-6 once TRBV19 ASSIAGANVLT